This T cell receptor beta chain was recorded in a study of read filtering for tumor transcriptome and immune sequencing. This clonotype was seen only a few times. The antigen is unknown. One junction end disagrees with the germline gene, perhaps due to a read error. General study findings and limits: The CD138-negative fraction was mixed bone marrow immune cells, not pure T cells.

The CDR3 runs 13 residues. CDR1 SSHAT and CDR2 FNYEAQ come from the germline V gene (reference sequence). The library was built from about 370 ng RNA with molecular barcoded adaptors for alpha/delta and beta/gamma chains. TCRdb ran MiXCR on the reads and lists one entry per CDR3 protein. The table has approximately 93,000 distinct CDR3 sequences, about 22% seen once. The source of this sequence is a donor aged 40 or older with multiple myeloma. The chain links TRBV7-7 to TRBJ2-1; either TRBD1 or TRBD2 may supply D (5 bases each). The sequenced sample was a population of CD138-negative cells sorted from bone marrow. CDR3: CASSLSWGNEQFF. CDR3 nucleotide sequence: TGTGCTAGCAGCTTATCCTGGGGGAATGAGCAGTTCTTC.